The rows below give T cell receptor beta chains drawn from one sample of a study of cytomegalovirus exposure and HLA in healthy donors. Here immunoSEQ multiplex PCR was the method, and the copy in TCRdb shows in-frame clones only, minus some. The table shows just over 150,000 clones, with 60% to 80% occurring only once. Sequenced input: PBMCs. Every receptor here comes from a woman in her thirties in good health and CMV-seronegative. Both conserved end residues are part of each CDR3. A D gene is named only where the DNA matches it firmly. Expanded clones are given a class, and other clones once, few, many or no size at all.

j_call: TRBJ2-2
d_call: TRBD1
v_call: TRBV7-9
clone_size: once
cdr3_aa: CASTFSGTGRIGELFF
cdr3_nt: TGTGCCAGCACCTTTTCCGGGACAGGGCGAATCGGGGAGCTGTTTTTT

j_call: TRBJ1-1
d_call: NA
v_call: TRBV27
clone_size: once
cdr3_aa: CASRPGGAATEAFF
cdr3_nt: TGTGCCAGCCGGCCGGGGGGCGCGGCTACTGAAGCTTTCTTT

j_call: TRBJ2-2
d_call: NA
v_call: TRBV30
clone_size: NA
cdr3_aa: CAWSVLGRPTGELFF
cdr3_nt: TGTGCCTGGAGTGTACTTGGGCGACCGACCGGGGAGCTGTTTTTT

j_call: TRBJ2-5
d_call: NA
v_call: TRBV28
clone_size: NA
cdr3_aa: CASSPGQIYQETQYF
cdr3_nt: TGTGCCAGCAGTCCCGGACAGATTTACCAAGAGACCCAGTACTTC

j_call: TRBJ1-2
d_call: NA
v_call: TRBV28
clone_size: once
cdr3_aa: CASSPLSGTPVYGYTF
cdr3_nt: TGTGCCAGCAGCCCTCTCTCCGGGACACCCGTTTATGGCTACACCTTC

j_call: TRBJ1-1
d_call: TRBD1
v_call: TRBV5-4
clone_size: NA
cdr3_aa: CASSLDLRQGRYTEAFF
cdr3_nt: TGTGCCAGCAGCTTGGATCTTCGACAGGGGAGATATACTGAAGCTTTCTTT

j_call: TRBJ2-1
d_call: NA
v_call: TRBV10-3
clone_size: NA
cdr3_aa: CAIRGDKADNEQFF
cdr3_nt: TGTGCCATTCGAGGGGACAAGGCCGACAATGAGCAGTTCTTC

j_call: TRBJ2-1
d_call: TRBD2
v_call: TRBV29-1
clone_size: NA
cdr3_aa: CSVALAGGLEFF
cdr3_nt: TGCAGCGTTGCACTAGCGGGGGGCCTGGAGTTCTTC

j_call: TRBJ2-1
d_call: NA
v_call: TRBV19
clone_size: NA
cdr3_aa: CASSLTNNEQFF
cdr3_nt: TGTGCCAGTAGTCTAACGAACAATGAGCAGTTCTTC

j_call: TRBJ1-6
d_call: NA
v_call: TRBV7-9
clone_size: NA
cdr3_aa: CASSPGRDSPLHF
cdr3_nt: TGTGCCAGCAGCCCCGGCCGGGATTCACCCCTCCACTTT

j_call: TRBJ2-3
d_call: NA
v_call: TRBV5-6
clone_size: NA
cdr3_aa: CASSPAGRGSDTQYF
cdr3_nt: TGTGCCAGCAGCCCTGCGGGCAGGGGCTCAGATACGCAGTATTTT

j_call: TRBJ1-5
d_call: NA
v_call: TRBV19
clone_size: NA
cdr3_aa: CASSPLGGNQPQHF
cdr3_nt: TGTGCCAGTAGTCCGCTTGGAGGCAATCAGCCCCAGCATTTT

j_call: TRBJ2-5
d_call: TRBD2
v_call: TRBV6-1
clone_size: NA
cdr3_aa: CASSEDLAGLLGGQETQYF
cdr3_nt: TGTGCCAGCAGTGAAGACCTAGCGGGGCTGTTAGGCGGCCAAGAGACCCAGTACTTC

j_call: TRBJ1-5
d_call: NA
v_call: TRBV7-8
clone_size: NA
cdr3_aa: CASSWQGGPQHF
cdr3_nt: TGTGCCAGCAGCTGGCAAGGGGGGCCCCAGCATTTT

j_call: TRBJ1-6
d_call: NA
v_call: TRBV25-1
clone_size: NA
cdr3_aa: CASSESRRRLWSPLHF
cdr3_nt: TGTGCCAGCAGTGAGTCTCGCAGGAGGCTGTGGTCACCCCTCCACTTT

j_call: TRBJ1-5
d_call: NA
v_call: TRBV7-9
clone_size: NA
cdr3_aa: CASSDGTYGNQPQHF
cdr3_nt: TGTGCCAGCAGCGACGGGACTTATGGCAATCAGCCCCAGCATTTT

j_call: TRBJ2-7
d_call: TRBD1
v_call: TRBV7-6
clone_size: NA
cdr3_aa: CASSSSGQIYEQYF
cdr3_nt: TGTGCCAGCAGCTCCTCGGGACAGATCTACGAGCAGTACTTC

j_call: TRBJ2-1
d_call: NA
v_call: TRBV5-1
clone_size: NA
cdr3_aa: CASGRPGGYNEQFF
cdr3_nt: TGCGCCAGCGGCAGGCCCGGGGGCTACAATGAGCAGTTCTTC

j_call: TRBJ1-6
d_call: NA
v_call: TRBV11-2
clone_size: NA
cdr3_aa: CASSVRSYNSPLHF
cdr3_nt: TGTGCCAGCTCCGTCCGCTCCTATAATTCACCCCTCCACTTT

j_call: TRBJ1-1
d_call: NA
v_call: TRBV6-1
clone_size: few
cdr3_aa: CASRVKQGNTEAFF
cdr3_nt: TGTGCCAGCAGGGTCAAACAGGGGAACACTGAAGCTTTCTTT

j_call: TRBJ2-3
d_call: NA
v_call: TRBV6-6
clone_size: NA
cdr3_aa: CASSYGRGSADTQYF
cdr3_nt: TGTGCCAGCAGTTACGGCAGGGGCTCGGCAGATACGCAGTATTTT

j_call: TRBJ1-2
d_call: NA
v_call: TRBV2
clone_size: NA
cdr3_aa: CASSETGNYGYTF
cdr3_nt: TGTGCCAGCAGTGAGACGGGTAACTATGGCTACACCTTC

j_call: TRBJ1-2
d_call: TRBD1
v_call: TRBV7-8
clone_size: NA
cdr3_aa: CASSFSDRGHTF
cdr3_nt: TGTGCCAGCAGCTTTTCAGACAGGGGGCACACCTTC

j_call: TRBJ2-1
d_call: NA
v_call: TRBV15
clone_size: NA
cdr3_aa: CATSRDPVGSGWAHNEQFF
cdr3_nt: TGTGCCACCAGCAGAGATCCCGTAGGGTCAGGGTGGGCTCACAATGAGCAGTTCTTC

j_call: TRBJ1-2
d_call: NA
v_call: TRBV6-6
clone_size: NA
cdr3_aa: CASSSLTDSYGYTF
cdr3_nt: TGTGCCAGCAGTTCTCTGACAGACTCCTATGGCTACACCTTC

j_call: TRBJ2-1
d_call: TRBD2
v_call: TRBV11-3
clone_size: NA
cdr3_aa: CASSSLGGYNEQFF
cdr3_nt: TGTGCCAGCAGCTCCCTCGGGGGGTACAATGAGCAGTTCTTC

j_call: TRBJ2-1
d_call: TRBD2
v_call: TRBV4-1
clone_size: NA
cdr3_aa: CASSQGQRGGRHEQFF
cdr3_nt: TGCGCCAGCAGCCAAGGACAGCGGGGGGGCCGACATGAGCAGTTCTTC

j_call: TRBJ1-1
d_call: NA
v_call: TRBV5-8
clone_size: few
cdr3_aa: CASSFVRAEAFF
cdr3_nt: TGTGCCAGCAGCTTCGTCCGGGCTGAAGCTTTCTTT

j_call: TRBJ2-3
d_call: TRBD2
v_call: TRBV30
clone_size: few
cdr3_aa: CAWRASGGSDTQYF
cdr3_nt: TGTGCCTGGAGAGCGAGCGGGGGGAGTGATACGCAGTATTTT

j_call: TRBJ2-2
d_call: NA
v_call: TRBV5-1
clone_size: NA
cdr3_aa: CASSLAGLSNTGELFF
cdr3_nt: TGCGCCAGCAGCTTGGCCGGGTTGAGCAACACCGGGGAGCTGTTTTTT

j_call: TRBJ2-7
d_call: TRBD1
v_call: TRBV2
clone_size: NA
cdr3_aa: CASSVDRGSYEQYF
cdr3_nt: TGTGCCAGCAGTGTTGACAGGGGCTCCTACGAGCAGTACTTC

j_call: TRBJ2-7
d_call: TRBD1
v_call: TRBV27
clone_size: NA
cdr3_aa: CASSFRPWDRGLGEQYF
cdr3_nt: TGTGCCAGCAGTTTTCGGCCCTGGGACAGGGGGCTGGGCGAGCAGTACTTC

j_call: TRBJ1-5
d_call: NA
v_call: TRBV15
clone_size: NA
cdr3_aa: CATSSGQLNQPQHF
cdr3_nt: TGTGCCACCAGCAGTGGGCAGCTAAATCAGCCCCAGCATTTT

j_call: TRBJ1-1
d_call: NA
v_call: TRBV5-1
clone_size: NA
cdr3_aa: CASSPSASGTEAFF
cdr3_nt: TGCGCCAGCAGCCCGTCCGCATCGGGCACTGAAGCTTTCTTT

j_call: TRBJ1-6
d_call: TRBD1
v_call: TRBV11-2
clone_size: few
cdr3_aa: CASSPWGQVNSPLHF
cdr3_nt: TGTGCCAGCAGCCCCTGGGGACAGGTGAATTCACCCCTCCACTTT

j_call: TRBJ2-1
d_call: TRBD2
v_call: TRBV6-1
clone_size: NA
cdr3_aa: CASRSLAASYNEQFF
cdr3_nt: TGTGCCAGCAGATCTCTAGCGGCTTCCTACAATGAGCAGTTCTTC

j_call: TRBJ1-2
d_call: NA
v_call: TRBV6-5
clone_size: NA
cdr3_aa: CASKKQIHNYGYTF
cdr3_nt: TGTGCCAGTAAAAAACAGATTCACAACTATGGCTACACCTTC

j_call: TRBJ1-1
d_call: NA
v_call: TRBV30
clone_size: NA
cdr3_aa: CAWSSPLGGTEAFF
cdr3_nt: TGTGCCTGGAGTTCCCCCCTAGGAGGCACTGAAGCTTTCTTT

j_call: TRBJ1-2
d_call: NA
v_call: TRBV30
clone_size: NA
cdr3_aa: CASIERHGYTF
cdr3_nt: TGTGCTTCTATCGAGCGTCATGGCTACACCTTC